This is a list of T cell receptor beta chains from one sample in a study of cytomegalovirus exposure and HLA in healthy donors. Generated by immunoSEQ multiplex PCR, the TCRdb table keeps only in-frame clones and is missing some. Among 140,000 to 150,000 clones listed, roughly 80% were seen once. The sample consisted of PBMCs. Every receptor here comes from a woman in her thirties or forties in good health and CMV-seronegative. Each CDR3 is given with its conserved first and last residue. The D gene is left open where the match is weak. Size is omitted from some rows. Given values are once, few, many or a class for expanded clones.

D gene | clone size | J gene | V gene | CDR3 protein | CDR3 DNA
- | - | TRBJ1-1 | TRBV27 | CASSFIRGPEAFF | TGTGCCAGCAGTTTTATCAGGGGCCCTGAAGCTTTCTTT
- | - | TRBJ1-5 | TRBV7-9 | CASSLGVGRYNQPQHF | TGTGCCAGCAGCTTAGGAGTCGGCAGGTACAATCAGCCCCAGCATTTT
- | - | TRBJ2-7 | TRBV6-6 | CASSFGSEQYF | TGTGCCAGCAGTTTTGGGAGCGAGCAGTACTTC
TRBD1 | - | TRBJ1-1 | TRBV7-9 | CASRGATGGWTEAFF | TGTGCCAGCAGGGGGGCGACAGGGGGATGGACTGAAGCTTTCTTT
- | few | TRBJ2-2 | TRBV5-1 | CASSLGQNTGELFF | TGCGCCAGCAGCTTGGGACAGAACACCGGGGAGCTGTTTTTT
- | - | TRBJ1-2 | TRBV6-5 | CASRNLQGIGYTF | TGTGCCAGCAGGAACCTACAGGGTATAGGCTACACCTTC
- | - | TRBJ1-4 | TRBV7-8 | CASSLALDEKLFF | TGTGCCAGCAGCTTAGCGTTAGATGAAAAACTGTTTTTT
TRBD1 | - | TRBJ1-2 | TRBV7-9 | CASSLGQAANYGYTF | TGTGCCAGCAGCCTCGGACAGGCCGCTAACTATGGCTACACCTTC
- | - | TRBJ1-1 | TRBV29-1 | CSVESGDTEAFF | TGCAGCGTTGAATCGGGGGACACTGAAGCTTTCTTT
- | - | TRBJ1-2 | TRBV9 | CASSVVGGPNYGYTF | TGTGCCAGCAGCGTAGTCGGGGGGCCCAACTATGGCTACACCTTC
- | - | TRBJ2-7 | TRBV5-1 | CASSLGGSPYEQYF | TGCGCCAGCAGCTTGGGCGGGTCCCCCTACGAGCAGTACTTC
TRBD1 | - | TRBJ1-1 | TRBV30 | CAWSWTGLNTEAFF | TGTGCCTGGAGTTGGACAGGGCTGAACACTGAAGCTTTCTTT
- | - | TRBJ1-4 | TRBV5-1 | CASSLDEGWASSEKLFF | TGCGCCAGCAGCTTGGATGAGGGATGGGCGTCGAGTGAAAAACTGTTTTTT
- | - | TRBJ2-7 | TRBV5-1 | CASSFRQVVGTSYEQYF | TGCGCCAGCAGCTTCCGACAGGTAGTCGGTACATCCTACGAGCAGTACTTC
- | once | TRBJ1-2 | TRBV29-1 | CSVGRDGYTF | TGCAGCGTTGGCCGGGATGGCTACACCTTC
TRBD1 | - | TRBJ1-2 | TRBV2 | CASSVLDRDGYTF | TGTGCCAGCAGTGTACTAGACAGGGATGGCTACACCTTC
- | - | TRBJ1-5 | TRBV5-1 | CASSQVGYREMPGNQPQHF | TGCGCCAGCAGCCAAGTCGGCTACAGGGAAATGCCCGGCAATCAGCCCCAGCATTTT
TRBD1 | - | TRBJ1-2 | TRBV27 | CASRINRGSYGYTF | TGTGCCAGCAGGATAAACAGGGGGAGCTATGGCTACACCTTC